This T cell receptor (beta chain) was captured in a study of beta chain features in type 1 diabetes. Whole-study context: Sorted cells, some 98,000,000 in number, were examined across all samples.

CDR1 LGHNA and CDR2 YNFKEQ come from the germline V gene. V dropped 0 bases and J dropped 1 base, with 7 bases sitting between them. The CDR3 is made up of 15 amino acids. The sequenced template was cDNA made from the entire isolated RNA. The repertoire was sequenced with immunoSEQ multiplex PCR; TCRdb's copy has only in-frame clones and lacks some. This table holds under 95,000 clones, 25% to 35% found once. This chain links TRBV4-2 with TRBJ1-3; D ambiguous. Input material: stem cell memory CD4+ T cells from blood. The clonotype originates from a young woman in good health. This CDR3 reads CASSQDRGSGNTIYF. The CDR3 coding sequence is TGTGCCAGCAGCCAAGATCGGGGATCTGGAAACACCATATATTTT.